Each of the 23 T cell receptor beta chains below was sequenced from the same sample in a study of cytomegalovirus exposure and HLA in healthy donors. This PCR relied on a set of 60 Vbeta primers and 13 Jbeta primers. Some clones are missing from TCRdb's copy, which holds only in-frame ones; the method was immunoSEQ multiplex PCR. The sample has roughly 140,000 clones; over 60% are singletons. The specimen was PBMCs. The origin of the receptors is a man in his forties or fifties in good health and CMV-seropositive.

This clone was counted only a few times. The chain joins TRBV19 to TRBJ1-4, with D perhaps TRBD1 (5 bases). V was pared by 3 bases and J by 7 bases, with 12 bases between. This CDR3 has 14 amino acids. Germline V gene sequence: CDR1 LNHDA, CDR2 SQIVND (reference sequence). The CDR3: CASSIWGVGEKLFF. In nucleotides, the CDR3 is TGTGCCAGTAGTATTTGGGGGGTTGGTGAAAAACTGTTTTTT. Together with reference TRBV19 and TRBJ1-4, the CDR3 gives the full variable domain: DGGITQSPKYLFRKEGQNVTLSCEQNLNHDAMYWYRQDPGQGLRLIYYSQIVNDFQKGDIAEGYSVSREKKESFPLTVTSAQKNPTAFYLCASSIWGVGEKLFFGSGTQLSVL.

The CDR3 sequence is CASRRTRGLSNQPQHF. Here the CDR3 DNA reads TGTGCCAGCAGGCGGACCAGGGGATTAAGCAATCAGCCCCAGCATTTT. This sequence joins TRBV28 and TRBJ1-5; D may be TRBD1 (6 bases). V gave up 6 bases and J gave up 1 base, with 16 bases separating them. Germline CDR1 MDHEN, CDR2 SYDVKM. The CDR3 is 16 residues long.

The V call is TRBV5-1, the J call TRBJ2-3; weak D call: TRBD2 (6 bases). The germline V gene has CDR1 SGHRS and CDR2 YFSETQ. Trimming removed 0 bases from V and 7 bases from J, with 15 bases in between. This CDR3 has 15 amino acids. The CDR3: CASSLDGSLGNTQYF. The CDR3 DNA sequence: TGCGCCAGCAGCTTGGACGGGAGTCTAGGGAATACGCAGTATTTT.

V gene TRBV27 combines with J gene TRBJ1-2; weak D call: TRBD1 (5 bases). Germline lookup yields CDR1 MNHEY and CDR2 SMNVEV (reference sequence). With 9 bases removed from V and 7 bases from J, the gap between germline ends came to 15 bases. The CDR3 contains 12 residues. CDR3 residues: CASKPQGFGYTF. As DNA, the CDR3 is TGTGCCAGTAAGCCTCAGGGATTTGGCTACACCTTC.

CDR3 bases: TGTGCCAGCAGAAAGGACAGAAACACTGAAGCTTTCTTT. Translation gives CASRKDRNTEAFF. The chain uses TRBV2 and TRBJ1-1; a weak D match, TRBD1 (6 bases). Trimming took 6 bases from V and 2 from J, leaving 10 bases between them. CDR3 length: 13 residues. Germline CDR1 reads SNHLY; CDR2 reads FYNNEI.

The chain combines TRBV25-1 with TRBJ2-3; weak D call: TRBD2 (7 bases). The CDR3 length is 18 residues. Per the germline V gene, CDR1 is MGHDK and CDR2 is SYGVNS. V lost 0 bases, J lost 2 bases, and 18 bases lay in between. The CDR3 DNA reads as TGTGCCAGCAGTGAATATCTTGCGGGGGCAACCTTCACAGATACGCAGTATTTT. It specifies CASSEYLAGATFTDTQYF.

The V call is TRBV28, the J call TRBJ1-2; D uncertain. Germline CDR1 and CDR2: MDHEN and SYDVKM. The germline V and J ends were trimmed by 2 bases and 5 bases, with 6 bases remaining between them. The CDR3 covers 12 residues. CDR3 amino acids: CASSLDRYGYTF. The CDR3 DNA follows: TGTGCCAGCAGTTTAGATAGATATGGCTACACCTTC.

The chain carries TRBV11-2 and TRBJ2-1, with D maybe TRBD1 (7 bases). Germline V gives CDR1 SGHAT, CDR2 FQNNGV. Between the trimmed V and J ends, which lost 1 base and 9 bases, there was a span of 16 bases. The CDR3 has 15 residues. The CDR3 loop reads CASSLVPIQGGEQFF. In DNA, the CDR3 is TGTGCCAGCAGCTTAGTTCCCATCCAGGGGGGTGAGCAGTTCTTC.

This clone has a single count. The chain has TRBV28 and TRBJ2-2; D may be TRBD1 (5 bases). Germline loops: CDR1 MDHEN, CDR2 SYDVKM. V was shortened by 3 bases and J by 2 bases, with 13 bases between the two germline ends. This CDR3 has 16 amino acids. The CDR3 DNA reads TGTGCCAGCAGTTTTCAAGGGGCAGGCAACACCGGGGAGCTGTTTTTT. This translates into CASSFQGAGNTGELFF.

This chain links TRBV7-2 with TRBJ2-3; D is unresolved. This CDR3 is built from 14 residues. CDR1 is SGHTA, CDR2 FQGNSA, per germline. Between the trimmed V and J ends, which lost 2 bases and 5 bases, there was a span of 11 bases. The CDR3 DNA sequence: TGTGCCAGCAGCTTACTCCTATCGGGAGATACGCAGTATTTT. Translated: CASSLLLSGDTQYF.

Points on this clone: The same CDR3 arises from other DNA sequences in this sample as well. This chain uses TRBV6-5 with TRBJ1-2; TRBD1 aligns across 8 bases. CDR1 is MNHEY, CDR2 SVGAGI, per germline. With 0 bases clipped from V and 8 bases from J, the junction kept 2 bases outside the gene matches. CDR3 length: 13 amino acids. CDR3 loop: CASSYSAGGGYTF. The CDR3 DNA sequence: TGTGCCAGCAGTTACTCAGCAGGGGGCGGCTACACCTTC.

The chain couples TRBV30 to TRBJ1-1; no definite D call. V gave up 1 base and J gave up 7 bases, with 19 bases separating them. Germline loops: CDR1 GTSNPN, CDR2 SVGIG (reference sequence). The CDR3 is made up of 15 amino acids. Written as DNA, the CDR3 is TGTGCCTGGAGTGCAGTAGGTCGGAGCGGACTTGAAGCTTTCTTT. Its translation: CAWSAVGRSGLEAFF. Looking up the rest from reference TRBV30 and TRBJ1-1 gives the full variable domain: SQTIHQWPATLVQPVGSPLSLECTVEGTSNPNLYWYRQAAGRGLQLLFYSVGIGQISSEVPQNLSASRPQDRQFILSSKKLLLSDSGFYLCAWSAVGRSGLEAFFGQGTRLTVV.

This sequence joins TRBV2 and TRBJ1-3, with D hard to call. There are 15 residues in the CDR3. Germline CDR1 and CDR2: SNHLY and FYNNEI. The V end lost 1 base, the J end lost 3 bases, and 10 bases lay between the germline ends. The CDR3 spells CASSEEATVGNTIYF. CDR3 DNA sequence: TGTGCCAGCAGTGAAGAGGCAACAGTTGGAAACACCATATATTTT. The entire variable domain, with the rest obtained from reference TRBV2 and TRBJ1-3, is as follows: EPEVTQTPSHQVTQMGQEVILRCVPISNHLYFYWYRQILGQKVEFLVSFYNNEISEKSEIFDDQFSVERPDGSNFTLKIRSTKLEDSAMYFCASSEEATVGNTIYFGEGSWLTVV.

This clone was counted a single time. The chain uses TRBV28 and TRBJ2-3; 8 nucleotides agree with TRBD2. After removal of 3 bases from V and 2 bases from J, the junction contained 10 bases not matched to a gene. The CDR3 is 17 amino acids. CDR1 is MDHEN, CDR2 SYDVKM, per germline. The CDR3 sequence: CASSFRIAGKNTDTQYF. Written as DNA, the CDR3 is TGTGCCAGCAGTTTTAGGATAGCGGGAAAGAACACAGATACGCAGTATTTT. The whole variable domain, filled in from reference TRBV28 and TRBJ2-3, reads DVKVTQSSRYLVKRTGEKVFLECVQDMDHENMFWYRQDPGLGLRLIYFSYDVKMKEKGDIPEGYSVSREKKERFSLILESASTNQTSMYLCASSFRIAGKNTDTQYFGPGTRLTVL.

J is TRBJ1-1 and V is TRBV19, with D possibly matching TRBD1 (6 bases). Trimming removed 3 bases from V and 6 bases from J, with 14 bases in between. The germline V gene has CDR1 LNHDA and CDR2 SQIVND (reference sequence). This CDR3 spans 14 amino acids. As DNA, the CDR3 is TGTGCCAGTAGTATGTTCGGGGGGCATGCTGAAGCTTTCTTT. It translates to CASSMFGGHAEAFF.

The chain is built from TRBV11-2 and TRBJ1-5; TRBD1 matches 9 bases. The trim removed 3 bases at V and 7 bases at J, leaving 7 bases unmatched. The CDR3 extends over 15 amino acids. Germline V gene data show CDR1 as SGHAT and CDR2 as FQNNGV. The CDR3, as DNA: TGTGCCAGCAGCTTGGGACAGGGCCCAAACCAGCCCCAGCATTTT. This gives the protein CASSLGQGPNQPQHF.

V is TRBV7-9 and J is TRBJ1-1, with 8 bases lining up with TRBD1. CDR3 length: 18 amino acids. Germline trimming cut 0 bases from V and 3 bases from J; bases unmatched to any gene: 12. Germline CDR1 SEHNR, CDR2 FQNEAQ (reference sequence). CDR3 DNA sequence: TGTGCCAGCAGCTTAGCGAGGCAGGGGGCCGGGGGGCACACTGAAGCTTTCTTT. Translated: CASSLARQGAGGHTEAFF. Full variable domain (missing parts from reference TRBV7-9 and TRBJ1-1): DTGVSQNPRHKITKRGQNVTFRCDPISEHNRLYWYRQTLGQGPEFLTYFQNEAQLEKSRLLSDRFSAERPKGSFSTLEIQRTEQGDSAMYLCASSLARQGAGGHTEAFFGQGTRLTVV.

This clone appeared a few times. The CDR3: CASRGGQGIYSNQPQHF. CDR3 sequence (DNA): TGTGCCAGCAGGGGAGGACAGGGGATTTATAGCAATCAGCCCCAGCATTTT. This chain connects TRBV27 to TRBJ1-5; 9 nucleotides agree with TRBD1. Germline V gene sequence: CDR1 MNHEY, CDR2 SMNVEV (reference sequence). The junction had 9 bases not matched to a gene; V was cut back by 6 bases and J by 0 bases. CDR3 size: 17 residues.

This chain links TRBV7-6 with TRBJ2-7; TRBD1 matches 7 bases. Germline CDR1 SGHVS, CDR2 FNYEAQ. The CDR3 runs to 14 residues. V trimming: 5 bases; J trimming: 5 bases; junction bases outside the gene matches: 9. The DNA for the CDR3 is TGTGCCAGCAGCCTAAGGGGGCCGGTGGACGAGCAGTACTTC. Residues: CASSLRGPVDEQYF.

This clone appeared once. The chain has TRBV4-2 and TRBJ2-7; weak D call: TRBD2 (6 bases). The V end was cut by 1 base, the J end by 3 bases, with 16 bases between. Germline CDR1 and CDR2: LGHNA and YNFKEQ. This CDR3 is built from 16 residues. As DNA, the CDR3 is TGTGCCAGCAGCCAAGTTCCCGGGCTAGCGAGCTACGAGCAGTACTTC. Residues: CASSQVPGLASYEQYF.

The chain joins TRBV25-1 to TRBJ2-2; no definite D call. This CDR3 has 15 amino acids. V was shortened by 1 base and J by 3 bases, with 9 bases between the two germline ends. Germline CDR1 and CDR2: MGHDK and SYGVNS. CDR3 nucleotides: TGTGCCAGCAGTGAATCGAATAGAGACACCGGGGAGCTGTTTTTT. Protein sequence: CASSESNRDTGELFF.

J is TRBJ1-5 and V is TRBV2; D may be TRBD1 (6 bases). The germline gives CDR1 SNHLY, CDR2 FYNNEI. The CDR3 totals 12 residues. V was pared by 9 bases and J by 6 bases, with 12 bases between. The CDR3 coding sequence is TGTGCCAGTACAGGGTCGGCTCAGCCCCAGCATTTT. It is translated as CASTGSAQPQHF.

The CDR3 is CASSLGSPYLYGYTF. CDR3 DNA: TGTGCCAGCAGTTTAGGGAGTCCTTACCTCTATGGCTACACCTTC. The V call is TRBV27, the J call TRBJ1-2; no clear D gene. V lost 2 bases and J lost 4, with 14 bases in between. The CDR3 runs 15 residues. The germline CDR1 and CDR2 sequences are MNHEY and SMNVEV (reference sequence).